This T cell receptor (beta chain) was sequenced for a study of shared clonotypes between healthy human individuals. Study-wide background: CD4 naive and CD4 memory each took three plates per donor, while CD8 naive took two and CD8 memory one.

Execution of the assay was at deep level. Original processing methods: ImmunoSEQ junction-only sequences lacked quality scores, so their filtering differed. The repertoire was sequenced with immunoSEQ multiplex PCR; TCRdb's copy has only in-frame clones and lacks some. That table supplies the V and J calls and clone size; D and trimming were determined from the DNA. The table records over a million clones, approximately 98% of them present only once. With respect to this clone: The target antigen is unknown.

Study-level results: Large sequencing depth failed to make sorted-subset sequencing complete, rarefaction showed.

The sequenced sample was naive CD4+ T cells sorted from blood. The subset denotes: CD45RA+ positively selected. The clonotype was recovered from a man aged 25-45 years in good health.

The CDR3 loop is CASSIAGVSFYEQYF. CDR3 nucleotides: TGTGCCAGCAGTATAGCGGGAGTTAGTTTCTACGAGCAGTACTTC. This sequence joins TRBV27 and TRBJ2-7; 9 nucleotides align to TRBD2. In germline, CDR1 is MNHEY, CDR2 SMNVEV (reference sequence). Trimming cost V 5 bases and J 3 bases; bases outside gene matches: 8. CDR3 length: 15 amino acids.